This T cell receptor beta chain was identified during a study of T cells in Graves' hyperthyroidism and ophthalmopathy. Findings and caveats of the study: In validation, the model predicted ophthalmopathy. These predictions came a median roughly seven months before onset.

Comments on this clonotype: Its antigen is not known.

RNA transcripts served as the template for amplifying TCR beta CDR3 regions. First-round RT-PCR targeting the TCR CDR3 was performed with the HTBI primer set. TCRdb reprocessed the multiplex PCR reads with MiXCR, giving one entry per CDR3 protein. The table lists roughly 49,000 distinct CDR3 sequences, around 55% of them singletons. Any patient presenting with uncontrolled infection, other autoimmune disease, pregnancy or lactation was left out. The sequence derives from a man aged 18-30 years with Graves' hyperthyroidism. Sequences were obtained from peripheral blood or thyroid tissue (not recorded which).

CDR3 region: CASSETRQLNSPLHF. The CDR3, as DNA: TGTGCCAGCAGTGAAACGAGACAGCTAAATTCACCCCTCCACTTT. The chain links TRBV2 to TRBJ1-6; perhaps TRBD1 as D (5 bases). V was clipped by 2 bases and J by 7 bases, with 12 bases between them. This CDR3 has 15 residues. Germline V CDR1 and CDR2: SNHLY, FYNNEI.